The 23 T cell receptor beta chains in this list originate from one sample, sequenced in a study of T cell responses to AZD1222 COVID-19 vaccine. Sequenced by immunoSEQ multiplex PCR; TCRdb stores in-frame clones only, minus some. The sample contains some 130,000 clones, 90% of which appear only once. This material consisted of peripheral blood, taken on day 0 of AZD1222 vaccination. The receptors stem from an adult in good health.

V is TRBV3-1 (or the pseudogene TRBV3-2) and J is TRBJ2-3, with TRBD2 matching 8 bases. Germline V gene data show CDR1 as LGHDT and CDR2 as YNNKEL (reference sequence). The junction had 6 bases not matched to a gene; V was cut back by 1 base and J by 0 bases. The CDR3 contains 17 residues. This CDR3 is CASSQGRVAGSTDTQYF. The CDR3 nucleotides are TGTGCCAGCAGCCAAGGGCGGGTAGCGGGGAGCACAGATACGCAGTATTTT.

The genes are TRBV28 and TRBJ2-7, with 9 bases aligning to TRBD2. The germline V gene has CDR1 MDHEN and CDR2 SYDVKM. This CDR3 region has 17 residues. Trimming cost V 4 bases and J 2 bases; bases outside gene matches: 12. CDR3 sequence (DNA): TGTGCCAGCAGTTCCTTAGCGGGGGTCCTCTTGGCCTACGAGCAGTACTTC. Translation: CASSSLAGVLLAYEQYF.

The chain joins TRBV29-1 to TRBJ1-5; TRBD1 matches 9 bases. The CDR3 runs 13 residues. With V trimmed by 6 bases and J by 4 bases, 4 bases remained unmatched. Germline V gene lookup returns CDR1 SQVTM and CDR2 ANQGSEA. Here the CDR3 reads CSVGGTGNQPQHF. CDR3 coding DNA: TGCAGCGTGGGCGGGACAGGGAATCAGCCCCAGCATTTT.

In this sample, this clone turned up a few times. The chain's CDR3 is CASSERNGVMNTEAFF. DNA for the CDR3: TGTGCCAGCAGTGAAAGAAACGGGGTAATGAACACTGAAGCTTTCTTT. The chain uses TRBV6-1 and TRBJ1-1, with D unresolved. CDR3 length equals 16 residues. Germline V CDR1 and CDR2: MNHNS, SASEGT. The V and J ends lost 2 bases and 0 bases respectively, with 13 bases between them.

This clone was seen only once. The rearrangement links TRBV28 to TRBJ2-6, with no clear D. The CDR3 is made up of 13 amino acids. Germline lookup yields CDR1 MDHEN and CDR2 SYDVKM. V was shortened by 10 bases and J by 5 bases, with 12 bases between the two germline ends. DNA for the CDR3: TGTGCCAATAGTTGGGGTTGGGCCAACGTCCTGACTTTC. Protein sequence: CANSWGWANVLTF. Full variable domain (outside the CDR3, taken from reference TRBV28 and TRBJ2-6): DVKVTQSSRYLVKRTGEKVFLECVQDMDHENMFWYRQDPGLGLRLIYFSYDVKMKEKGDIPEGYSVSREKKERFSLILESASTNQTSMYLCANSWGWANVLTFGAGSRLTVL.

The J gene is TRBJ1-2, the V gene TRBV10-3; D is perhaps TRBD1 (5 bases). From germline, CDR1 is ENHRY and CDR2 SYGVKD. This CDR3 has 15 residues. Trimming removed 4 bases at V and 4 bases at J, with 16 bases between. CDR3: CAISADTFTFYGYTF. CDR3 nucleotide sequence: TGTGCCATCAGTGCGGACACCTTTACCTTCTATGGCTACACCTTC.

V usage is TRBV30 and J usage is TRBJ1-6; maybe TRBD1 (5 bases). V lost 0 bases to trimming and J lost 3 bases, with 6 bases between them. The CDR3 has 14 residues. From germline, CDR1 is GTSNPN and CDR2 SVGIG (reference sequence). CDR3: CAWSVDSYNSPLHF. The DNA of the CDR3 is TGTGCCTGGAGTGTCGACAGCTATAATTCACCCCTCCACTTT.

The rearrangement uses TRBV2 and TRBJ2-5; D could derive from TRBD1 or TRBD2 (5 bases each). Germline V gene data show CDR1 as SNHLY and CDR2 as FYNNEI. V lost 1 base, J lost 2 bases, and 23 bases lay in between. The CDR3 runs 19 residues. CDR3 DNA sequence: TGTGCCAGCAGTGAAGGGTTGACGGGGACGGTATACTCGCAAGAGACCCAGTACTTC. Translating gives CASSEGLTGTVYSQETQYF.

This clone showed up just once. The V gene is TRBV19, the J gene TRBJ2-1; 8 bases agree with TRBD2. The CDR3 is made up of 15 amino acids. V shed 2 bases, J shed 4 bases, and the junction held 4 bases outside the gene matches. CDR1 is LNHDA and CDR2 is SQIVND in the germline V gene (reference sequence). CDR3 in amino acids: CASSISGGSYNEQFF. CDR3 nucleotide sequence: TGTGCCAGTAGTATAAGCGGGGGATCTTACAATGAGCAGTTCTTC.

The gene calls are TRBV2 and TRBJ1-1; 7 positions agree with TRBD1. The CDR3 sequence is 13 residues long. Germline-derived CDR1 and CDR2 are SNHLY and FYNNEI. V trimming: 6 bases; J trimming: 5 bases; junction bases outside the gene matches: 6. CDR3 sequence reads: CASSQGGGTEAFF. CDR3 in DNA: TGTGCCAGCAGCCAGGGGGGAGGGACTGAAGCTTTCTTT.

The chain carries TRBV7-2 and TRBJ2-4, with D perhaps TRBD1 or TRBD2 (6 bases each). Looked up from germline, CDR1 is SGHTA and CDR2 is FQGNSA. V lost 1 base and J lost 8, with 15 bases in between. The CDR3 runs 15 residues. CDR3 sequence (DNA): TGTGCCAGCAGCTTAGGACCGGGGGCGGCGTACATTCAGTACTTC. Residues: CASSLGPGAAYIQYF.

This clone occurred a few times. This rearrangement joins TRBV25-1 to TRBJ2-5; 7 bases match TRBD2. CDR3 length: 14 amino acids. V dropped 3 bases and J dropped 1; count of bases not matched to a gene: 2. The V gene's germline CDR1 is MGHDK and CDR2 SYGVNS. Here the CDR3 reads CASSDRTSQETQYF. CDR3 sequence (DNA): TGTGCCAGCAGTGATCGGACTAGCCAAGAGACCCAGTACTTC.

The gene calls are TRBV4-3 and TRBJ1-5; D gene ambiguous. CDR1 LGHNA and CDR2 YSLEER come from the germline V gene. This CDR3 region has 16 residues. V was clipped by 0 bases and J by 6 bases, with 15 bases between them. The CDR3 DNA sequence: TGCGCCAGCAGCCAAGATCATTTGGCAGGCGGTCAGCCCCAGCATTTT. Translating it yields CASSQDHLAGGQPQHF.

The rearrangement joins TRBV29-1 to TRBJ1-1; no reliable D call. The length of the CDR3 is 11 residues. Trimming removed 5 bases from V and 0 bases from J, with 4 bases in between. Germline V gene sequence: CDR1 SQVTM, CDR2 ANQGSEA. The CDR3 loop reads CSVQVNTEAFF. The CDR3 DNA sequence: TGCAGCGTTCAGGTGAACACTGAAGCTTTCTTT.

The chain is built from TRBV18 and TRBJ1-2, with 9 bases lining up with TRBD1. The germline gives CDR1 KGHSH, CDR2 LQKENI. This CDR3 is built from 15 residues. The V segment lost 2 bases and the J segment 7 bases; nucleotides outside the gene matches: 8. The CDR3 is CASSPGTGSLGGYTF. The CDR3 bases are TGTGCCAGCTCACCAGGGACAGGGTCTCTCGGTGGCTACACCTTC.

The chain couples TRBV4-1 to TRBJ1-5, with D uncertain. CDR3 size: 14 residues. Trimming stripped 1 base from V and 6 bases from J, with 10 bases between. Germline CDR1 MGHRA, CDR2 YSYEKL. This CDR3 is CASSQAEGFQPQHF. In DNA, the CDR3 is TGCGCCAGCAGCCAAGCGGAGGGTTTTCAGCCCCAGCATTTT.

The rearrangement uses TRBV3-1 (or the pseudogene TRBV3-2) and TRBJ1-2, with a weak D call TRBD1 (5 bases). This CDR3 has 14 residues. The V gene lost 6 bases and the J gene lost 6 bases, with 17 bases spanning the gap. In germline, CDR1 is LGHDT, CDR2 YNNKEL (reference sequence). The CDR3 loop is CASSSFRGAHGYTF. The CDR3 DNA is TGTGCCAGCAGTTCCTTTCGAGGGGCCCATGGCTACACCTTC.

The rearrangement uses TRBV9 and TRBJ1-2, with 7 bases lining up with TRBD1. The ends lost 3 bases at V and 5 bases at J; junction bases unmatched: 7. This CDR3 spans 14 amino acids. Per the germline V gene, CDR1 is SGDLS and CDR2 is YYNGEE. The CDR3 sequence: CASSAQGGLYGYTF. The DNA of the CDR3 is TGTGCCAGCAGCGCACAAGGGGGCCTATATGGCTACACCTTC.

The chain couples TRBV10-3 to TRBJ2-2; 13 bases match TRBD2. J was trimmed by 8 bases and V by 3 bases; bases with no gene match: 6. The CDR3 runs 16 residues. Looked up from germline, CDR1 is ENHRY and CDR2 is SYGVKD. The CDR3 loop is CAISEELAGGRGELFF. In DNA, the CDR3 is TGTGCCATCAGTGAAGAACTAGCGGGGGGGCGTGGGGAGCTGTTTTTT.

The CDR3 DNA sequence: TGTGCCAGCTTACCGGACGGGAACACTGAAGCTTTCTTT. Translated, it gives CASLPDGNTEAFF. The chain combines TRBV2 with TRBJ1-1; D ambiguous. CDR1 and CDR2 (germline): SNHLY, FYNNEI. This CDR3 contains 13 residues. The V end lost 8 bases, the J end lost 1 base, and 11 bases lay between the germline ends. The full variable domain, rest sourced from reference TRBV2 and TRBJ1-1, is EPEVTQTPSHQVTQMGQEVILRCVPISNHLYFYWYRQILGQKVEFLVSFYNNEISEKSEIFDDQFSVERPDGSNFTLKIRSTKLEDSAMYFCASLPDGNTEAFFGQGTRLTVV.

This clone was recorded only once. The J gene is TRBJ2-3, the V gene TRBV6-4; D may be TRBD1 (5 bases). The germline CDR1 and CDR2 sequences are MRHNA and SNTAGT. The CDR3 totals 14 residues. V shed 2 bases and J shed 4 bases, with 10 bases lying between them. The CDR3 loop is CASSDHSRADTQYF. The CDR3 coding sequence is TGTGCCAGCAGTGACCACTCCAGGGCAGATACGCAGTATTTT.

The chain uses TRBV28 and TRBJ1-1; 7 bases agree with TRBD1. The CDR3 length is 13 residues. The V gene's germline CDR1 is MDHEN and CDR2 SYDVKM. The V gene end was trimmed by 9 bases and the J gene end by 7 bases; junction bases not matched to a gene: 11. The CDR3 spells CASIGTVPLEAFF. The CDR3 bases are TGTGCCAGTATCGGGACAGTCCCTCTTGAAGCTTTCTTT.

This chain joins TRBV5-6 and TRBJ2-7; D ambiguous. This CDR3 spans 15 amino acids. Trimming cost V 1 base and J 3 bases, with 14 bases left between them. The germline V gene encodes CDR1 SGHDT and CDR2 YYEEEE. CDR3 sequence: CASSLLGDIHYEQYF. In nucleotides, the CDR3 is TGTGCCAGCAGCTTGCTAGGCGATATTCACTACGAGCAGTACTTC.